The following is a TCR beta chain sequence with its context. The antigen is not known. CDR3 regions were amplified by Arm-PCR using iRepertoire HTBI primers to build TCR beta libraries. In the source study's methods: Identification yielded 55 to 75 TRBV and under 15 TRBJ segments across samples. TCRdb redid the calling of the multiplex PCR reads with MiXCR, one entry per CDR3 protein. The V and J calls reflect TCRdb's pipeline rather than the authors' work. The sample contains 700,000 or so distinct CDR3 sequences, approximately 29% of which appear only once. The data were taken from a study of regulatory T cells in long-lasting Graves disease. Across the study: Persistent cases took antithyroid drugs over 5 years and stayed TSH receptor antibody positive. Whole-study results and caveats: Possibly, too few samples lowered accuracy.

Specified time point: persistent/refractory GD, antithyroid drugs over 5 years with positive TRAb. PBMC RNA was the source of the TCR library. The collection involved drawing around 8.5 milliliters of peripheral blood into EDTA tubes. The CDR3 spans 13 residues. Germline assignment: CDR1 SGHRS and CDR2 YFSETQ. V dropped 6 bases and J dropped 0 bases, with 9 bases sitting between them. This sequence was found in a female donor with Graves disease. Sequenced here: peripheral blood mononuclear cells (PBMCs), sampled when the disease was refractory, from a patient treated with antithyroid drugs. The chain is built from TRBV5-1 and TRBJ1-1, with D unresolved. CDR3 coding DNA: TGCGCCAGCACCTCGACCCTGAACACTGAAGCTTTCTTT. It translates to CASTSTLNTEAFF.